This T cell receptor beta chain came from a study of T cells in localized non-small cell lung cancer. Study-level findings and limits: A denser population of T cells in blood accompanied longer overall survival. Tumor showed lower T cell clonality than uninvolved adjacent lung, where it was highest.

This clone was counted only a few times. Its antigen is undetermined. J was trimmed by 0 bases and V by 4 bases; bases with no gene match: 11. CDR1 and CDR2 from the germline V gene are MNHGY and SAAAGT. This CDR3 is built from 17 residues. Data came from immunoSEQ multiplex PCR; TCRdb stores just in-frame clones and leaves some out. The data contain more than 900 clones, 22% of them singletons. The origin of this receptor is a woman aged 35 to 70 with stage I lung adenocarcinoma. The chain is built from TRBV6-8 and TRBJ1-1, with 7 nucleotides matching TRBD1. The material was normal lung tissue next to the tumor, obtained before any cancer treatment. CDR3 loop: CASSFAGQVYMNTEAFF. Written as DNA, the CDR3 is TGTGCCAGCAGTTTCGCCGGACAGGTTTACATGAACACTGAAGCTTTCTTT.